This TCR beta chain was identified in a study of T cell repertoires in cytomegalovirus infection. CDR1 and CDR2 from the germline V gene are SEHNR and FQNEAQ (reference sequence). The CDR3 length is 15 residues. Trimming removed 5 bases at V and 1 base at J, with 14 bases between. This clonotype was picked up a small number of times. Its antigen is unidentified. Notes on the study in general: Clonotype analysis showed dominance of the ex vivo response by HLA-C-restricted CMV-specific TCR beta clonotypes.

TCRdb passed the reads through MiXCR, listing each CDR3 protein once. The data hold 180,000 or so distinct CDR3 sequences, with 15% to 20% observed a single time. The sequencing input was CD8+ T cells from PBMCs. The clonotype was recovered from a human donor in good health (CMV status not recorded). Some clones in this sample may be carry-over from other donors' samples. This chain links TRBV7-9 with TRBJ1-1; possibly TRBD1 for D (5 bases). The DNA of the CDR3 is TGTGCCAGCAGCCTCGGGACCAGGGAGAACACTGAAGCTTTCTTT. The encoded protein is CASSLGTRENTEAFF.